This TCR beta chain was documented in a study of T-cell memory formation after mild COVID-19. Study outcomes and limitations: There was a balanced CD4/CD8 profile in clones contracting day 15 to 85, and later expanders leaned CD4+.

TCRdb re-analysed the 5' RACE reads in MiXCR, keeping a single row per CDR3 protein. The sample lists roughly 68,000 distinct CDR3 sequences, over 15% occurring once. CDR3 size: 16 residues. V was clipped by 10 bases and J by 0 bases; unmatched bases: 12. Germline V gives CDR1 SNHLY, CDR2 FYNNEI. Concerning this clonotype: What it recognizes is unknown.

The genes are TRBV2 and TRBJ2-7, with TRBD2 matching 10 bases. The sequencing input was PBMCs or a T cell subset sorted from them (not recorded which). The TCR was taken from an adult woman who had mild COVID-19 (a few samples of this study predate the infection). Cell type and time point are not known. The CDR3, as DNA: TGTGCCACCGGGGGAATTAGCGGGAGGCGCTCCTACGAGCAGTACTTC. Translation: CATGGISGRRSYEQYF.